This T cell receptor beta chain derives from a study of cytomegalovirus exposure and HLA in healthy donors. Study findings and constraints: As confirmed in vitro, three CMV-associated chains were specific for CMV antigens.

Sequencing was performed with immunoSEQ multiplex PCR; in TCRdb, only in-frame clones are kept and a portion is missing. The data hold 150,000 to 250,000 clones, with around 83% observed a single time. For this clone: The antigen is not known.

The CDR3 has 13 residues. Unmatched junction bases numbered 1, after V lost 6 bases and J lost 3 bases. Germline lookup yields CDR1 MNHNY and CDR2 SVGAGI (reference sequence). The chain uses TRBV6-6 and TRBJ2-1; 8 nucleotides line up with TRBD2. The sample taken for sequencing was PBMCs. This TCR was sampled from a young woman in good health and CMV-seropositive. DNA of the CDR3: TGTGCCAGCAGGGCGGGGGGCTACAATGAGCAGTTCTTC. It specifies CASRAGGYNEQFF.